A single sample is the source of the 22 T cell receptor beta chains below, sequenced in a study of naive and memory T cell subsets. The beta constant-region primer was an equimolar mix of two oligonucleotides covering TRBC1 and TRBC2. Nested alpha and beta constant-region primers with the SP2 primer drove four PCR rounds on ligated cDNA. One entry per CDR3 protein results from TCRdb running MiXCR on the UMI-ligation and nested PCR reads. Here the sample spans roughly 130,000 distinct CDR3 sequences, roughly 36% being singletons. The sequencing input was central memory CD4+ T cells from blood. These receptors all stem from a human donor in good health.

The V gene is TRBV28, the J gene TRBJ1-5, with 7 bases aligning to TRBD1. CDR1 and CDR2 (germline): MDHEN, SYDVKM. This CDR3 spans 15 amino acids. Germline trimming cut 5 bases from V and 4 bases from J; bases unmatched to any gene: 8. The CDR3 region has the DNA TGTGCCAGCAGTGGGCCCACAGGGGTAAATCAGCCCCAGCATTTT. It translates to CASSGPTGVNQPQHF.

V usage is TRBV6-5 and J usage is TRBJ2-7; either TRBD1 or TRBD2 may fit D (5 bases each). Germline loops: CDR1 MNHEY, CDR2 SVGAGI. The length of the CDR3 is 12 residues. V was clipped by 6 bases and J by 9 bases, with 15 bases between them. This CDR3 is CASSNTGTGQYF. Written as DNA, the CDR3 is TGTGCCAGCAGCAATACCGGGACGGGGCAGTACTTC.

The sample holds many counts of this clonotype. The chain couples TRBV28 to TRBJ2-1, with 7 bases aligning to TRBD2. V shed 4 bases and J 4 bases; nucleotides not matched to a gene: 4. Looked up from germline, CDR1 is MDHEN and CDR2 is SYDVKM. This CDR3 region has 14 residues. The CDR3 reads CASSSGLIYNEQFF. DNA of the CDR3: TGTGCCAGCAGTTCGGGACTAATATACAATGAGCAGTTCTTC.

The chain is built from TRBV5-4 and TRBJ2-2; D gene ambiguous. Germline values: CDR1 SGHNT, CDR2 YYREEE (reference sequence). This CDR3 is 12 amino acids long. With 5 bases removed from V and 4 bases from J, the gap between germline ends came to 6 bases. The CDR3 DNA sequence: TGTGCCAGCAGTCAGGTCACCGGGGAGCTGTTTTTT. Protein: CASSQVTGELFF.

J is TRBJ1-4 and V is TRBV7-8; 7 bases align to TRBD1. This CDR3 region has 14 residues. From germline, CDR1 is SGHVS and CDR2 FQNEAQ. Trimming at V came to 6 bases and at J to 4 bases, leaving 5 bases not matched to a gene. The DNA of the CDR3 is TGTGCCAGCAGGAACCGGGACAGTAATGAAAAACTGTTTTTT. The encoded protein is CASRNRDSNEKLFF.

The rearrangement uses TRBV20-1 and TRBJ2-1; a possible D gene is TRBD2 (6 bases). Germline CDR1 DFQATT, CDR2 SNEGSKA (reference sequence). Trimming removed 1 base at V and 4 bases at J, with 14 bases between. CDR3 length: 15 amino acids. CDR3: CSARAGRGTYNEQFF. As DNA, the CDR3 is TGCAGTGCTAGAGCGGGGCGCGGGACTTACAATGAGCAGTTCTTC.

The DNA of the CDR3 is TGTGCCAGCAGCCCGGGACAGGGTACAAGAGGCTACACCTTC. Its translation: CASSPGQGTRGYTF. V usage is TRBV5-5 and J usage is TRBJ1-2; 9 bases map to TRBD1. The trim removed 4 bases at V and 8 bases at J, leaving 9 bases unmatched. The length of the CDR3 is 14 residues. Germline values: CDR1 SGHKS, CDR2 YYEKEE (reference sequence).

This clonotype was detected a few times. The chain recombines TRBV20-1 with TRBJ2-2; D not resolved. Germline CDR1 DFQATT, CDR2 SNEGSKA (reference sequence). Trimming pared 1 base from V and 8 bases from J, leaving 14 bases between. The CDR3 spans 14 residues. CDR3 DNA sequence: TGCAGTGCTAGAGGGAGTCTCGGAATTGGGGAGCTGTTTTTT. This encodes CSARGSLGIGELFF.

V usage is TRBV20-1 and J usage is TRBJ2-1; D is undetermined. Germline values: CDR1 DFQATT, CDR2 SNEGSKA (reference sequence). The CDR3 runs 14 residues. V dropped 4 bases and J dropped 8 bases, with 18 bases sitting between them. CDR3 protein: CSAIRSVGTDEQFF. The CDR3 nucleotides read TGCAGTGCTATTCGGTCTGTTGGTACTGATGAGCAGTTCTTC.

V gene TRBV4-2 combines with J gene TRBJ2-5; D possibly matches TRBD1 or TRBD2 (6 bases each). This CDR3 contains 14 residues. Trimming removed 2 bases at V and 7 bases at J, with 14 bases between. Germline V gene lookup returns CDR1 LGHNA and CDR2 YNFKEQ. The CDR3 DNA sequence: TGTGCCAGCAGCCAAAGGGGGACTGGAGGGACCCAGTACTTC. It codes for CASSQRGTGGTQYF.

In this sample, this clonotype turned up many times. This chain uses TRBV18 with TRBJ2-5, with TRBD1 as a possible D gene (6 bases). V dropped 10 bases and J dropped 1 base, with 16 bases sitting between them. The CDR3 runs 14 residues. The germline CDR1 and CDR2 sequences are KGHSH and LQKENI. DNA of the CDR3: TGTGCCACCCGACCGGGACAAAGCCAAGAGACCCAGTACTTC. It is translated as CATRPGQSQETQYF.

The chain couples TRBV28 to TRBJ1-5, with 8 nucleotides matching TRBD1. Germline lookup yields CDR1 MDHEN and CDR2 SYDVKM. The CDR3 contains 18 residues. Trimming cost V 1 base and J 0 bases; bases outside gene matches: 8. The CDR3 coding sequence is TGTGCCAGCAGTTTATCCCGGACAGGGAGAAATAGCAATCAGCCCCAGCATTTT. Its translation: CASSLSRTGRNSNQPQHF.

This clonotype was detected a few times. The chain combines TRBV10-3 with TRBJ2-6, with 11 bases aligning to TRBD1. The V and J ends lost 4 bases and 2 bases, in that order; junction bases with no gene match: 1. Germline CDR1 ENHRY, CDR2 SYGVKD. The CDR3 has 16 amino acids. CDR3: CAISGGQGAGANVLTF. The CDR3 DNA reads TGTGCCATCAGTGGGGGACAGGGGGCTGGGGCCAACGTCCTGACTTTC.

This clonotype was observed a handful of times. The V gene is TRBV5-4, the J gene TRBJ1-2; D gene uncertain. CDR1 and CDR2 from the germline V gene are SGHNT and YYREEE (reference sequence). The CDR3 runs 12 residues. V was clipped by 4 bases and J by 0 bases, with 4 bases between them. CDR3 in DNA: TGTGCCAGCAGCGGCACTAACTATGGCTACACCTTC. It specifies CASSGTNYGYTF.

This clonotype was picked up one time. The V gene is TRBV7-2, the J gene TRBJ2-3, with a weak D call TRBD2 (6 bases). CDR1 SGHTA and CDR2 FQGNSA come from the germline V gene. The CDR3 length is 16 residues. Trimming took 5 bases from V and 0 from J, leaving 15 bases between them. The DNA for the CDR3 is TGTGCCAGCAGCCCTGTCGGCGGGGCTAGCACAGATACGCAGTATTTT. It specifies CASSPVGGASTDTQYF. The whole variable domain, filled in from reference TRBV7-2 and TRBJ2-3, reads GAGVSQSPSNKVTEKGKDVELRCDPISGHTALYWYRQSLGQGLEFLIYFQGNSAPDKSGLPSDRFSAERTGGSVSTLTIQRTQQEDSAVYLCASSPVGGASTDTQYFGPGTRLTVL.

This clonotype was detected a few times. This chain joins TRBV2 and TRBJ2-6, with 7 nucleotides matching TRBD1. The CDR3 consists of 17 residues. Germline V gene lookup returns CDR1 SNHLY and CDR2 FYNNEI. V dropped 5 bases and J dropped 0; count of bases not matched to a gene: 7. CDR3 sequence reads: CASSLTGPSSGANVLTF. Here the CDR3 DNA reads TGTGCCAGCAGTTTGACAGGGCCGAGCTCTGGGGCCAACGTCCTGACTTTC.

This clonotype occurred many times. This chain joins TRBV6-2 or TRBV6-3 and TRBJ2-7; D is perhaps TRBD2 (6 bases). Deletions cut 4 bases from V and 3 bases from J, with 13 bases between. Germline CDR1 and CDR2: MNHEY and SVGEGT. This CDR3 spans 14 amino acids. The CDR3 is CASSSISGFYEQYF. The CDR3 coding sequence is TGTGCCAGCAGTTCTATTAGCGGTTTCTACGAGCAGTACTTC.

This clonotype came up a few times. The genes are TRBV10-3 and TRBJ2-7; perhaps TRBD1 as D (6 bases). In germline, CDR1 is ENHRY, CDR2 SYGVKD. Deletions cut 10 bases from V and 5 bases from J, with 15 bases between. The CDR3 extends over 12 amino acids. The CDR3 protein is CATSTGINEQYF. The CDR3 DNA reads TGTGCCACCTCAACAGGGATCAACGAGCAGTACTTC.

There are a few counts of this clonotype. The chain carries TRBV5-1 and TRBJ2-7; possibly TRBD2 for D (5 bases). The CDR3 has 13 amino acids. Germline assignment: CDR1 SGHRS and CDR2 YFSETQ. V dropped 4 bases and J dropped 3 bases, with 11 bases sitting between them. CDR3 nucleotide sequence: TGCGCCAGCAGCCCTGAAGGACTCTACGAGCAGTACTTC. This translates into CASSPEGLYEQYF.

The rearrangement joins TRBV6-6 to TRBJ2-3; no clear D. CDR3 length: 14 residues. The germline V gene encodes CDR1 MNHNY and CDR2 SVGAGI (reference sequence). V lost 2 bases, J lost 5 bases, and 11 bases lay in between. CDR3 protein: CASSYTTGRDTQYF. CDR3 sequence (DNA): TGTGCCAGCAGTTACACGACTGGCCGAGATACGCAGTATTTT.

The chain employs TRBV14 and TRBJ2-1; 13 bases align to TRBD2. The V and J ends lost 5 bases and 0 bases, in that order; junction bases with no gene match: 16. Germline loops: CDR1 SGHDN, CDR2 FVKESK. This CDR3 region has 21 residues. CDR3 DNA sequence: TGTGCCAGCAGCTCTCAACCCGGGACTAGCGGGGTAAAAAGCTCCTACAATGAGCAGTTCTTC. Its protein is CASSSQPGTSGVKSSYNEQFF. Full variable domain (outside the CDR3, taken from reference TRBV14 and TRBJ2-1): EAGVTQFPSHSVIEKGQTVTLRCDPISGHDNLYWYRRVMGKEIKFLLHFVKESKQDESGMPNNRFLAERTGGTYSTLKVQPAELEDSGVYFCASSSQPGTSGVKSSYNEQFFGPGTRLTVL.

This clonotype came up a few times. The CDR3 nucleotides read TGTGCCAGCAGTTACACCTCAGGGACTGGGGCCAACGTCCTGACTTTC. This translates into CASSYTSGTGANVLTF. The chain carries TRBV6-6 and TRBJ2-6; a possible D gene is TRBD1 (5 bases). Germline V gene data show CDR1 as MNHNY and CDR2 as SVGAGI (reference sequence). The CDR3 covers 16 residues. The V gene lost 2 bases and the J gene lost 2 bases, with 10 bases spanning the gap.